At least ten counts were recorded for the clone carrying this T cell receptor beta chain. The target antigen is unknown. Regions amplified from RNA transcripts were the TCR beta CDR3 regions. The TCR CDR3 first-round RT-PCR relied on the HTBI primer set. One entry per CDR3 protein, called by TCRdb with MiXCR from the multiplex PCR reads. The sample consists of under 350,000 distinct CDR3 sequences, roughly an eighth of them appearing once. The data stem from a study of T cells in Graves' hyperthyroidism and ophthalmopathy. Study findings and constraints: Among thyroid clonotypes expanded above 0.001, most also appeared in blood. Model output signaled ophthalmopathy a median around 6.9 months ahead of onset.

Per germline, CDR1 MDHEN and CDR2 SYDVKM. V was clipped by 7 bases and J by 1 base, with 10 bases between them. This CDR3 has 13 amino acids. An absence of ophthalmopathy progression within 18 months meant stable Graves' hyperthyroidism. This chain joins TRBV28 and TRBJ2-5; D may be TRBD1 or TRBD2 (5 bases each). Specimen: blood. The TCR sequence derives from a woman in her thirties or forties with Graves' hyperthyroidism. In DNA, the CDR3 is TGTGCCAGCACCAAAGGGACCCAAGAGACCCAGTACTTC. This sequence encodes CASTKGTQETQYF.